This T cell receptor (beta chain) was sequenced in a study of cytomegalovirus exposure and HLA in healthy donors. Vbeta (60) and Jbeta (13) primers were used in the PCR. Repertoires were generated with immunoSEQ multiplex PCR, while TCRdb's copy carries only in-frame clones and drops some. The sample consists of about 67,000 clones, around 80% of them appearing once. Study-wide points: The classifier, whose performance was assessed in both the original and validation cohorts, reportedly diagnosed cytomegalovirus status with high specificity and sensitivity. In an earlier analysis, productive rearrangement rates for most beta V segments clustered near 87% or 30%. Association of 16,951 TCR beta sequences with HLA alleles was found at 0.05 false discovery rate in a later analysis.

For this clone: What it binds is not known.

CDR3 length equals 15 residues. The V gene lost 11 bases and the J gene lost 0 bases, with 18 bases spanning the gap. Germline lookup yields CDR1 MNHNS and CDR2 SASEGT. This sequence joins TRBV6-1 and TRBJ2-3; possibly TRBD2 for D (5 bases). The sequence derives from a woman aged 25 to 45 in good health and CMV-seronegative. Material: PBMCs. The CDR3, as DNA: TGTGCCTCAGCAAAGCAGCGGACGAGCACAGATACGCAGTATTTT. It yields the protein CASAKQRTSTDTQYF.